The entry below describes one T cell receptor beta chain. The target of this receptor is not known. Base qualities are missing; no much larger clone stands one base away. The data stem from a study of T cell responses to AZD1222 COVID-19 vaccine (dated by TCRdb to about 2021). At the level of the whole study: AZD1222 recipients with second doses at about 4 weeks or about 12 weeks were pooled, because spike-specific TCR depth and breadth did not differ between schedules. Trial participants were enrolled by age into subgroups of 18-55, 56-69 and 70-plus years, and around 150, 28 and 57 TCR-sequenced participants, respectively, were included in these subgroups. TCR sequencing covered some 240 trial participants: about 210 given two doses of AZD1222 and about 26 given two doses of MenACWY control vaccine. Overall study outcomes, separate from this receptor: Spike-specific TCR breadth and depth rose significantly after two AZD1222 doses compared with day 0 and with MenACWY recipients. CD4 TCRs associated with the vaccine covered the entire spike protein, and the dominant responses were in regions 160-218 and 743-854. Participants were mostly white British, with more females than males. The authors suggested clonal diversity may have been underestimated. Nearly half of unique spike-specific TCRs reportedly recognized epitopes outside regions mutated in the B.1.351 and B.1.1.7 variants. Only a handful of AZD1222 recipients were SARS-CoV-2 seropositive at baseline, limiting conclusions about previously exposed vaccinees. The 56-69-year group was small, and its depth increase did not reach significance, likely because of low power. No day 14 peak-response samples were available, so repertoires were characterized only after the peak T cell response.

The junction carries 9 bases between V and J, which are trimmed by 5 bases and 2 bases respectively. Counted from cysteine to phenylalanine, this CDR3 has 13 amino acids. The sequence is cut down to CDR3 DNA, 39 bases in frame from base 1. For CDR1 and CDR2, the germline V gene lists SNHLY and FYNNEI. The CDR3 regions of human TCRbeta chains were subjected to immunosequencing. The original methods were these. Repertoire TCRs were checked for matches against a reference library of SARS-CoV-2-specific TCRs that had been generated using the MIRA antigen-specificity platform. Breadth meant the fraction of unique TCRs that were SARS-CoV-2-associated, whereas depth meant the fraction of total T cells that were SARS-CoV-2-associated. Using the MIRA data, each spike-specific TCR was mapped to the spike region that the TCR reacts to and placed in a CD4 or CD8 class. Log10-transformed breadth and depth values were compared by one-way ANOVA with Sidak's multiple comparisons tests. The source is immuneACCESS, and TCRdb retained only in-frame sequences with V and J called. Part of the clones is not carried over; for the studies checked, unresolved V genes explain less than half of this, and the remainder is unexplained. V and J calls and clone size are as listed in that table; D and trimming were resolved from the DNA. Counted in this sample were roughly 150,000 clones; approximately 80% of them appeared once. The ten largest clones add up to approximately 4% of the sample.

The label giving this sample's time point can be read as: baseline before first vaccination. Vaccinee samples were obtained from the UK trials COV001 and COV002, which included a single-blind randomized controlled phase 2/3 trial of AZD1222 (ChAdOx1 nCoV-19) in healthy adults. For TCRbeta chain sequencing, PBMC samples from trial participants were taken at day 0 and at day 28 after the second dose. Material: peripheral blood, obtained on day 0 of AZD1222 vaccination. This clonotype was obtained from an adult in good health. In this chain, TRBV2 is recombined with TRBJ1-2; too little of a D gene remains to name it. Here is the DNA: TGTGCCAGCAGTCGGGAGAGCAACTATGGCTACACCTTC. This translates into CASSRESNYGYTF.